The present T cell receptor (beta chain) was sequenced within a study of shared clonotypes between healthy human individuals. The authors distributed each subset's genomic DNA evenly over several immunoSEQ plates. Clones were read by immunoSEQ multiplex PCR, and TCRdb kept only the in-frame ones, dropping some. The sample lists around 500,000 clones, 79% occurring once. Trimming took off 1 base at V and 0 bases at J, with 10 bases between the two ends. This CDR3 is built from 15 residues. Per the germline V gene, CDR1 is KGHSH and CDR2 is LQKENI. This sequence joins TRBV18 and TRBJ2-7; TRBD1 or TRBD2 may be the D gene (5 bases each). The specimen sequenced was PBMCs. The receptor was isolated from a woman aged 40-49 years in good health. Some clones in this sample may be carry-over from other donors' samples. The CDR3 DNA sequence: TGTGCCAGCTCACCACGGGTAGGGACCTCCTACGAGCAGTACTTC. Its translation is CASSPRVGTSYEQYF. The whole variable domain, remainder taken from reference TRBV18 and TRBJ2-7, is NAGVMQNPRHLVRRRGQEARLRCSPMKGHSHVYWYRQLPEEGLKFMVYLQKENIIDESGMPKERFSAEFPKEGPSILRIQQVVRGDSAAYFCASSPRVGTSYEQYFGPGTRLTVT.